Detailed here is one T cell receptor (beta chain). The target antigen is unknown. These data belong to a study of CD8 T cells in ankylosing spondylitis. Study conclusions and caveats: The disease-linked clones had a CD8+ phenotype and low blood frequencies. Past studies reported some motif variants in reactive arthritis synovial fluid and blood. Among TCR beta sequences, a motif of 7 to 9 highly homologous variants appeared characteristic of ankylosing spondylitis blood.

From the 5' RACE reads, TCRdb called clonotypes with MiXCR, one entry per CDR3 protein. The profile shows some 700,000 distinct CDR3 sequences, around 20% of them singletons. The germline V gene encodes CDR1 DFQATT and CDR2 SNEGSKA (reference sequence). This CDR3 region has 16 residues. V was trimmed by 3 bases and J by 6 bases, leaving 21 bases between them. The receptor comes from a male donor with ankylosing spondylitis. The rearrangement links TRBV20-1 to TRBJ2-1; D is possibly TRBD2 (6 bases). Sequencing used blood, either unsorted or a sorted T cell fraction (not recorded which). CDR3 sequence: CSASRRGGRGGNEQFF. CDR3 coding DNA: TGCAGTGCTAGTAGGAGGGGCGGACGGGGTGGCAATGAGCAGTTCTTC.